The 22 T cell receptor beta chains below all came from one sample that was sequenced in a study of shared clonotypes between healthy human individuals. Some clones are missing from TCRdb's copy, which holds only in-frame ones; the method was immunoSEQ multiplex PCR. This table has roughly 1,500,000 clones, 98% appearing once. The sequencing input was naive CD4+ T cells sorted from blood. The subset here: CD45RA+ positively selected. The receptors were sampled from a man younger than 45 in good health.

This rearrangement joins TRBV9 to TRBJ2-2; D possibly corresponds to TRBD2 (5 bases). This CDR3 has 14 amino acids. V lost 0 bases and J lost 6, with 9 bases in between. Germline V gives CDR1 SGDLS, CDR2 YYNGEE. The CDR3 DNA reads TGTGCCAGCAGCGTAGCGGCTAGCTCCGGGGAGCTGTTTTTT. It translates to CASSVAASSGELFF.

DNA of the CDR3: TGTGCCAGCAGCTCGGGGGCGCGGAACACTGAAGCTTTCTTT. Translation gives CASSSGARNTEAFF. The chain uses TRBV5-4 and TRBJ1-1; a weak D match, TRBD1 (6 bases). The CDR3 extends over 14 amino acids. Trimming cost V 3 bases and J 1 base, with 10 bases left between them. The V gene's germline CDR1 is SGHNT and CDR2 YYREEE (reference sequence).

The rearrangement joins TRBV11-2 to TRBJ2-7, with TRBD1 as a possible D gene (6 bases). The CDR3 is 15 residues long. Trimming cost V 5 bases and J 0 bases, with 14 bases left between them. Germline loops: CDR1 SGHAT, CDR2 FQNNGV. The CDR3 sequence is CASSPGHRSSYEQYF. CDR3 sequence (DNA): TGTGCCAGCAGCCCGGGACACAGGAGCTCCTACGAGCAGTACTTC.

V is TRBV7-9 and J is TRBJ2-1; D call uncertain. Germline assignment: CDR1 SEHNR and CDR2 FQNEAQ (reference sequence). Trimming left V 6 bases short and J 8 bases short, with 17 bases between. The length of the CDR3 is 14 residues. CDR3 coding DNA: TGTGCCAGCAGGCCTTCCGGCTGGTGGGATGAGCAGTTCTTC. Translation: CASRPSGWWDEQFF.

The chain employs TRBV7-6 and TRBJ2-1; tentative D call: TRBD2 (7 bases). V dropped 2 bases and J dropped 8 bases, with 16 bases sitting between them. The CDR3 contains 15 residues. CDR1 is SGHVS, CDR2 FNYEAQ, per germline. CDR3 protein: CASSLRRERGDEQFF. In nucleotides, the CDR3 is TGTGCCAGCAGCTTAAGGCGGGAGAGGGGGGATGAGCAGTTCTTC.

The DNA of the CDR3 is TGTGCCAGCAGTTACGCCTCCAGCGGGAGTCTCTATGAGCAGTTCTTC. Its translation: CASSYASSGSLYEQFF. This chain uses TRBV6-5 with TRBJ2-1, with 8 bases that match TRBD2. V dropped 2 bases and J dropped 8; count of bases not matched to a gene: 11. The CDR3 is 16 residues long. From germline, CDR1 is MNHEY and CDR2 SVGAGI.

A note on this clone: Distinct nucleotide sequences in the sample also encode this CDR3. The chain uses TRBV9 and TRBJ1-2; a weak D match, TRBD1 (5 bases). CDR1 and CDR2 (germline): SGDLS, YYNGEE. This CDR3 spans 14 amino acids. V shed 5 bases and J shed 2 bases, with 13 bases lying between them. Here the CDR3 reads CASSETAANYGYTF. DNA of the CDR3: TGTGCCAGCAGTGAGACAGCCGCCAACTATGGCTACACCTTC.

A note on this clone: Other DNA sequences within the sample encode an identical CDR3. The V call is TRBV5-1, the J call TRBJ2-5, with 12 nucleotides matching TRBD2. With V trimmed by 0 bases and J by 2 bases, 2 bases remained unmatched. The CDR3 consists of 16 residues. Germline CDR1 reads SGHRS; CDR2 reads YFSETQ. The DNA of the CDR3 is TGCGCCAGCAGCTTGGGTACTAGCGGGGGGCAAGAGACCCAGTACTTC. Amino acids: CASSLGTSGGQETQYF.

This chain links TRBV28 with TRBJ2-6; no clear D. Germline CDR1 MDHEN, CDR2 SYDVKM. The CDR3 consists of 17 residues. With 3 bases removed from V and 0 bases from J, the gap between germline ends came to 12 bases. CDR3 protein: CASSFRLTISGANVLTF. The CDR3 DNA reads as TGTGCCAGCAGTTTTCGACTTACAATCTCTGGGGCCAACGTCCTGACTTTC. Together with reference TRBV28 and TRBJ2-6, the CDR3 gives the full variable domain: DVKVTQSSRYLVKRTGEKVFLECVQDMDHENMFWYRQDPGLGLRLIYFSYDVKMKEKGDIPEGYSVSREKKERFSLILESASTNQTSMYLCASSFRLTISGANVLTFGAGSRLTVL.

The chain couples TRBV18 to TRBJ2-7; D is undetermined. The V end was cut by 3 bases, the J end by 4 bases, with 16 bases between. Per germline, CDR1 KGHSH and CDR2 LQKENI. The CDR3 is 15 residues long. In nucleotides, the CDR3 is TGTGCCAGCTCACCGGGGATCCCAACCCAATACGAGCAGTACTTC. This encodes CASSPGIPTQYEQYF.

V gene TRBV29-1 combines with J gene TRBJ2-7; D gene uncertain. Germline CDR1 reads SQVTM; CDR2 reads ANQGSEA. The CDR3 has 10 amino acids. With 7 bases removed from V and 5 bases from J, the gap between germline ends came to 9 bases. The CDR3 sequence: CSGWENEQYF. As DNA, the CDR3 is TGCAGCGGGTGGGAAAACGAGCAGTACTTC.

This clone is a singleton in its sample. The V gene is TRBV2, the J gene TRBJ1-2, with D maybe TRBD1 (6 bases). There are 16 residues in the CDR3. Per germline, CDR1 SNHLY and CDR2 FYNNEI. The germline V and J ends were trimmed by 3 bases and 8 bases, with 22 bases remaining between them. CDR3 sequence (DNA): TGTGCCAGCAGTGACGATTGGGGGGGCTCTCGGATAGGCTACACCTTC. It codes for CASSDDWGGSRIGYTF.

The chain joins TRBV9 to TRBJ2-5; 14 bases are shared with TRBD2. The CDR3 has 16 residues. Germline V CDR1 and CDR2: SGDLS, YYNGEE. V was pared by 7 bases and J by 4 bases, with 9 bases of the junction left unmatched. The CDR3 spells CASSGTSGRGGETQYF. The CDR3 DNA sequence: TGTGCCAGCTCCGGGACTAGCGGGAGAGGGGGAGAGACCCAGTACTTC.

This sequence joins TRBV28 and TRBJ1-1; 7 nucleotides agree with TRBD1. CDR1 MDHEN and CDR2 SYDVKM come from the germline V gene. CDR3 length: 15 residues. With 4 bases clipped from V and 4 bases from J, the junction kept 9 bases outside the gene matches. The CDR3 nucleotides are TGTGCCAGCAGTTCCAACAGGGGATTGGGCACTGAAGCTTTCTTT. It yields the protein CASSSNRGLGTEAFF.

V is TRBV14 and J is TRBJ2-1; D possibly corresponds to TRBD1 (6 bases). The CDR3 sequence is 17 residues long. V was trimmed by 1 base and J by 10 bases, leaving 23 bases between them. Germline assignment: CDR1 SGHDN and CDR2 FVKESK. CDR3 amino acids: CASSQGLGKTGKQEQFF. The CDR3, as DNA: TGTGCCAGCAGCCAAGGGTTAGGCAAAACAGGGAAGCAGGAGCAGTTCTTC.

This rearrangement joins TRBV25-1 to TRBJ2-7; D is ambiguous. Trimming cost V 5 bases and J 3 bases, with 2 bases left between them. This CDR3 is 10 amino acids long. From germline, CDR1 is MGHDK and CDR2 SYGVNS. CDR3 sequence (DNA): TGTGCCAGCAGTTTCTACGAGCAGTACTTC. Its protein is CASSFYEQYF.

V and J are TRBV5-1 and TRBJ2-3; weak D call: TRBD2 (6 bases). CDR1 and CDR2 from the germline V gene are SGHRS and YFSETQ. The V end was cut by 2 bases, the J end by 1 base, with 11 bases between. The CDR3 has 15 residues. The CDR3 DNA reads as TGCGCCAGCAGCTTTCGAGGAGGGGGCACAGATACGCAGTATTTT. It is translated as CASSFRGGGTDTQYF.

The rearrangement links TRBV5-1 to TRBJ2-4, with a weak D call TRBD1 (6 bases). CDR3 length equals 14 residues. Trimming left V 3 bases short and J 6 bases short, with 13 bases between. Germline V CDR1 and CDR2: SGHRS, YFSETQ. CDR3 nucleotides: TGCGCCAGCAGCTCCACAGGGTCGTCAAACATTCAGTACTTC. Protein product: CASSSTGSSNIQYF.

The chain combines TRBV13 with TRBJ2-7, with D tentatively TRBD1 (6 bases). Germline V lookup: CDR1 PRHDT, CDR2 FYEKMQ (reference sequence). The length of the CDR3 is 14 residues. V was cut by 0 bases and J by 3 bases, with 9 bases left in between. Here the CDR3 DNA reads TGTGCCAGCAGCTTAGGGGACAGACTCTACGAGCAGTACTTC. It yields the protein CASSLGDRLYEQYF.

This clone occurred once. This rearrangement joins TRBV20-1 to TRBJ2-3, with D uncertain. The V end lost 6 bases, the J end lost 3 bases, and 7 bases lay between the germline ends. The CDR3 runs to 11 residues. Germline CDR1 is DFQATT and CDR2 is SNEGSKA (reference sequence). CDR3: CSAQTTDTQYF. The CDR3 DNA follows: TGCAGTGCCCAAACAACAGATACGCAGTATTTT.

The rearrangement joins TRBV28 to TRBJ2-3; 11 bases align to TRBD2. The CDR3 runs to 15 residues. Losses at the gene ends were 5 bases for V and 3 bases for J; bases not matched to a gene: 4. Germline-derived CDR1 and CDR2 are MDHEN and SYDVKM. This CDR3 is CASSDGTSGTDTQYF. The CDR3 DNA is TGTGCCAGCAGTGACGGGACTAGCGGTACAGATACGCAGTATTTT.

In its sample, this clone was seen once. The chain joins TRBV9 to TRBJ1-5; no clear D gene. Trimming pared 1 base from V and 5 bases from J, leaving 10 bases between. Germline loops: CDR1 SGDLS, CDR2 YYNGEE. The CDR3 spans 14 residues. CDR3 coding DNA: TGTGCCAGCAGCGTAAAGGGTGGGGATCAGCCCCAGCATTTT. This encodes CASSVKGGDQPQHF.